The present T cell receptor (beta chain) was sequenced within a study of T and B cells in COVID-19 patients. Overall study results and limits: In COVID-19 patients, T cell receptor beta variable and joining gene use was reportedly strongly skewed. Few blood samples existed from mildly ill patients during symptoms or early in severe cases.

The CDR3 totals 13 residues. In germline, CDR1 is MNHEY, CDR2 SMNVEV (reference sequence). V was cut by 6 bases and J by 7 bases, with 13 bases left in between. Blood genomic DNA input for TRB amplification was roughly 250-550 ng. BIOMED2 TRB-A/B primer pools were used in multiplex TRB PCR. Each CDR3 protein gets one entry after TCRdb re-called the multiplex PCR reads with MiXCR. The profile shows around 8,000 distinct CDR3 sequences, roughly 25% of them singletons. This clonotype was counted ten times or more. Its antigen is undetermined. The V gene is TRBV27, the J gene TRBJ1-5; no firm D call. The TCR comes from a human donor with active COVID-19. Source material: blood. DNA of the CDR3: TGTGCCAGCAGCCGGTCTCGGATCCAGCCCCAGCATTTT. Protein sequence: CASSRSRIQPQHF.